The sequence of this T cell receptor beta chain was determined in a study of breast tumors, draining lymph nodes, adjacent tissues. TCRdb processed the multiplex PCR reads anew with MiXCR; each CDR3 protein has one entry. The sample has over 200,000 distinct CDR3 sequences, approximately 30% seen once. In this sample, this clonotype turned up many times. Its antigen is not known. Study conclusions and caveats: Tumors had less TCR diversity than lymph nodes, more than nontumor tissue. Tumor and nontumor repertoires were significantly more similar in luminal-like than in basal-like breast cancer. The lymph node origin of tumor T cells was framed as consistent with a hypothesis, not demonstrated.

The CDR3 is 14 residues long. The germline V gene has CDR1 SGDLS and CDR2 YYNGEE. Trimming shortened V by 2 bases and J by 5 bases, and 13 bases separated the two germline ends. Samples came from axillary lymph nodes draining the breast cancer. Sequenced material: axillary lymph node tissue. This TCR derives from a female donor with breast cancer. Some clones in this sample may be carry-over from other donors' samples. V and J are TRBV9 and TRBJ2-5, with TRBD2 as a possible D gene (6 bases). The CDR3: CASSVRREGETQYF. CDR3 coding DNA: TGTGCCAGCAGCGTCCGGCGGGAAGGGGAGACCCAGTACTTC.